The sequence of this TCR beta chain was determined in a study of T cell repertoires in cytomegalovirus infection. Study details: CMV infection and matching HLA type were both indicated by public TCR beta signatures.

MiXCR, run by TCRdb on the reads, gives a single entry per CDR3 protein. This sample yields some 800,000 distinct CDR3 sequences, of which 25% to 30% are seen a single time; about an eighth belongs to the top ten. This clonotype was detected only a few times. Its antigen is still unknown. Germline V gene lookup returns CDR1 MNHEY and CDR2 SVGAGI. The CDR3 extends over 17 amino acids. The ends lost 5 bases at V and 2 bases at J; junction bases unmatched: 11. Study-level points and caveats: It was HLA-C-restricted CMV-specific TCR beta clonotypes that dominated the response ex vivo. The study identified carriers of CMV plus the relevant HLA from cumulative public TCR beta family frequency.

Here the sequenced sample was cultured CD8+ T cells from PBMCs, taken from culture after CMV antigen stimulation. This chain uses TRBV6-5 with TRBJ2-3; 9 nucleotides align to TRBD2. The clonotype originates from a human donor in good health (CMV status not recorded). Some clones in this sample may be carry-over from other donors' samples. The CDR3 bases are TGTGCCAGCAGTCGTTGGGGGCTAGCGGGGACCACAGATACGCAGTATTTT. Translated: CASSRWGLAGTTDTQYF.